Listed below are T cell receptor beta chains from one sample, sequenced in a study of PD-1 blockade in mismatch repair-deficient tumors. Repertoires were generated with immunoSEQ multiplex PCR, while TCRdb's copy carries only in-frame clones and drops some. Found here are under 150,000 clones, 70% to 90% of them singletons; the top ten hold roughly 14%. The starting material was peripheral blood, obtained 44 weeks after starting pembrolizumab. These TCRs come from an adult with mismatch repair-deficient cancer. The CDR3 runs from the conserved cysteine through the conserved F or W. The D gene is left open where the match is weak.

V	length	J	D	CDR3
TRBV7-8	17	TRBJ1-5	TRBD1	CASSLGPGGEGNQPQHF
TRBV7-9	15	TRBJ1-2	TRBD1	CASSLATGGPGGYTF
TRBV28	15	TRBJ2-7	NA	CASSFQGGPSYEQYF
TRBV19	14	TRBJ1-1	TRBD1	CASMGTDMNTEAFF
TRBV29-1	15	TRBJ2-5	TRBD1	CSVLLTGEREETQYF
TRBV6-5	14	TRBJ2-1	NA	CASRHLGAHNEQFF
TRBV5-4	14	TRBJ2-1	NA	CASSLQLAYNEQFF
TRBV7-2	16	TRBJ2-1	TRBD2	CASSPLAGGSYNEQFF
TRBV28	14	TRBJ2-7	NA	CASSLLGLAVEQYF
TRBV5-1	15	TRBJ2-3	TRBD2	CASSGGRAVSDTQYF
TRBV7-9	15	TRBJ1-2	TRBD1	CASSWFGTGGDGYTF
TRBV6-6	13	TRBJ2-7	NA	CASSYSASYEQYF
TRBV4-2	15	TRBJ2-5	TRBD1	CASSQDRGGQEAQYF
TRBV7-8	19	TRBJ1-5	TRBD1	CASSLAPGQGPYSNQPQHF
TRBV9	13	TRBJ2-7	NA	CASSPWTEDEQYF
TRBV5-6	11	TRBJ2-7	NA	CASSLMYEQYF
TRBV5-8	15	TRBJ2-7	NA	CASSLGQINSYEQYF
TRBV19	15	TRBJ2-2	TRBD2	CASSGGLAVTGELFF
TRBV18	14	TRBJ2-2	NA	CASSRQGPTGELFF
TRBV29-1	13	TRBJ2-5	NA	CSVCFEVQETQYF
TRBV4-2	14	TRBJ2-1	NA	CASSQETRDYEQFF
TRBV19	18	TRBJ1-5	NA	CASSIFLVQGYSNQPQHF
TRBV6-5	14	TRBJ1-1	NA	CASSYSQGTTEAFF
TRBV7-6	13	TRBJ2-3	NA	CASRGRTTDTQYF
TRBV2	14	TRBJ2-5	NA	CASRVEGAWETQYF
TRBV14	15	TRBJ2-3	NA	CASSRGARFTDTQYF
TRBV7-2	16	TRBJ1-4	TRBD1	CASSVAGGATNEKLFF
TRBV4-2	18	TRBJ2-3	NA	CASSQGRTGPESTDTQYF
TRBV2	13	TRBJ1-1	NA	CASSDPLLGEAFF
TRBV29-1	13	TRBJ1-2	NA	CSVEDGEGAGYTF
TRBV25-1	17	TRBJ1-2	NA	CASNQKRVAESNYGYTF
TRBV5-1	13	TRBJ2-5	NA	CASKQNTQETQYF
TRBV11-2	13	TRBJ2-7	NA	CASSLDRAREQYF
TRBV5-1	19	TRBJ2-1	NA	CASSMDWQLVKDSDNEQFF
TRBV6-5	14	TRBJ1-2	NA	CATLGHLSGLGYTF
TRBV18	17	TRBJ1-2	NA	CASSPGVGDGSFYGYTF
TRBV4-3	13	TRBJ2-7	NA	CASSQVAAYEQYF
TRBV4-1	14	TRBJ1-5	NA	CASSQYSAGQPQHF
TRBV27	14	TRBJ2-7	NA	CASSLVQGSREQYF
TRBV6-5	14	TRBJ2-5	NA	CASSYSGAGETQYF
TRBV4-1	13	TRBJ2-7	TRBD1	CASSRRQGIEQYF
TRBV29-1	14	TRBJ2-1	NA	CSVVDRPSYNEQFF
TRBV11-2	16	TRBJ2-5	NA	CASSNSGGTRRATQYF
TRBV7-8	17	TRBJ2-4	TRBD1	CASSSPGTGINKNIQYF
TRBV30	15	TRBJ2-2	TRBD2	CAYTREEGRAGELFF
TRBV15	15	TRBJ2-3	TRBD1	CATSVNRGSTDTQYF
TRBV15	13	TRBJ2-7	NA	CATSSGLGGEQYF
TRBV27	15	TRBJ2-5	NA	CASSLSPGAQETQYF
TRBV12-5	15	TRBJ2-3	TRBD2	CASGLDRTSEDTQYF
TRBV29-1	12	TRBJ2-7	NA	CSVDSGSYEQYF
TRBV2	17	TRBJ1-4	NA	CASSVGRDGGGVRKLFF
TRBV28	15	TRBJ1-5	NA	CSSSRGSAYDQPQHF
TRBV6-5	14	NA	TRBD1	CASSYSGQGREQYF
TRBV5-8	15	TRBJ2-1	NA	CASSLMSSTYNEQFF
TRBV4-1	17	TRBJ2-5	TRBD2	CASSQDSSGSPRETQYF
TRBV7-6	14	TRBJ2-7	TRBD1	CASSSTGDSYEQYF
TRBV18	15	TRBJ2-1	NA	CASSEEAGHYNEQFF
TRBV5-1	15	TRBJ1-4	NA	CASSSGVPTNEKLFF
TRBV7-9	17	TRBJ2-3	TRBD2	CASSLTTSGRHTDTQYF